This T cell receptor beta chain was observed in a study of vaccination effects on CD4 cells after COVID-19 (dated by TCRdb to the early 2020s). With respect to the entire study: Two doses of either the BNT162b2 or the mRNA-1273 mRNA SARS-CoV-2 vaccine were administered to participants. SARS-CoV-2 spike-specific CD4+ TCR repertoires from before and after mRNA vaccination were compared in COVID-19 convalescent patients and in infection-naive vaccine recipients. Altogether, around 9 COVID-19 convalescent patients and 4 SARS-CoV-2-naive healthy vaccine recipients made up the full study. The Oncomine TCR Beta short-read assay on an Illumina iSeq 100 was used to sequence cultures from other donors in the study. Here is what the overall study found, with its caveats: Only a small number of convalescent patients were included, and no early post-infection timepoints were available, which limited the study. Clones induced by infection and clones induced by vaccination both contracted markedly at late timepoints after vaccination, which fits with T cell responses waning over time. In healthy vaccine recipients, vaccine-induced clones were almost all SARS-CoV-2 mono-reactive, with only 1 of 255 being cross-reactive with common cold coronaviruses.

Libraries were prepared through the immunoSEQ multiplex PCR assay. DNA from the cultured, isolated CD4+ T cells was subjected to TCR beta CDR3 sequencing. In the paper's pipeline: Non-productive TCR sequences were removed, reads were trimmed to the CDR3 region, and CDR3s of at least 7 amino acids were retained. The MANAFEST web app was used to pick out antigen-specific clonotypes by comparing their expansion in peptide wells with that in reference cultures. To count as positive, a clone had to show expansion at FDR<0.05 compared with the reference and with all other wells, an odds ratio above 5, and a frequency above 0.1% in two replicate wells. Cross-reactive clonotypes were defined as significantly expanded in SARS-CoV-2 spike wells and in at least one common cold coronavirus spike condition. Using the stringdist R package, CDR3 similarity was measured by Levenshtein distance, and unrooted trees were constructed with ape in R 3.6.1. TCRdb carries this immuneACCESS record with in-frame sequences only. Its versions omit some clonotypes, under half of them owing to an unresolved V gene in the studies checked, with the rest unexplained. V, J and clone size reflect that table, while D and trimming were determined from the DNA. Recorded for this sample are 50,000 to 75,000 clones; more than 80% of them occurred a single time. Clones ranked in the top ten supply roughly 2.4% of the sample.

Remarks on this clone: This receptor's antigen is unknown. Base-call qualities are not available, and no considerably larger clone is one nucleotide away.

Trimming takes 0 bases from V and 2 bases from J, and the germline ends sit 8 bases apart. The CDR3 has 15 amino acids, counting the end cysteine and phenylalanine. Kept here is only the CDR3 DNA, which spans 45 bases and is read in frame from base 1. Taken from the germline V gene (reference sequence), the CDR1 and CDR2 loops are LNHDA and SQIVND. To identify antigen-specific CD4+ T cell clonotypes by their expansion, the ViraFEST assay first stimulated PBMC with viral peptide pools and then applied TCR sequencing. After 10 days of culture, CD4+ T cells were isolated with the EasySep CD4+ T cell isolation kit. Negative nucleocapsid antibody results before and after vaccination confirmed that the healthy vaccine recipients had no prior SARS-CoV-2 infection. Each well held 1.5 million to 2.5 million PBMC cultured in IMDM containing roughly 5% human AB serum, around 10 IU/ml IL-2 and gentamicin, along with roughly 10 ug/ml peptides. On days 3 and 7, half of the culture medium was replaced with fresh IL-2-containing medium. Unless noted otherwise, every peptide stimulation condition was cultured in triplicate wells. Using Ficoll-Paque Plus gradient centrifugation, PBMC were separated from whole blood and then either used fresh or cryopreserved at -140C. The overlapping peptide pools covered the spike proteins of SARS-CoV-2 as well as those of the common cold coronaviruses HCoV-NL63, HCoV-OC43 and HCoV-229E. The QIAamp micro DNA kit was used to extract genomic DNA from the cultured CD4+ T cells.

Here the chain combines TRBV19 and TRBJ1-5; the D gene is not confidently resolved. This specimen was CD4+ T cells from PBMCs cultured with HCoV-229E spike peptides, taken before COVID-19 vaccination. In light of the paper, this sample's cell subset or site label describes: HCoV-229E spike overlapping peptide pool stimulation. This receptor was taken from a human donor who received a COVID-19 vaccine. CDR3 loop: CASSIDWGGNQPQHF. The nucleotide sequence reads as follows: TGTGCCAGTAGTATAGATTGGGGAGGCAATCAGCCCCAGCATTTT.